These 8 T cell receptor beta chains share one sample of origin, sequenced in a study of blood T cell repertoires in COVID-19. Profiling relied on immunoSEQ multiplex PCR, and the TCRdb table lists in-frame clones only, not all of them. The sample includes about 260,000 clones, 75% to 90% of them seen just once. The sequenced sample consisted of PBMCs or T cells enriched from blood (not recorded which). These receptor sequences come from a woman in her thirties with acute COVID-19.

The gene calls are TRBV7-2 and TRBJ1-1, with D possibly matching TRBD1 (5 bases). CDR1 is SGHTA and CDR2 is FQGNSA in the germline V gene. V was trimmed by 2 bases and J by 5 bases, leaving 15 bases between them. The CDR3 length is 15 residues. The CDR3 loop reads CASSLKIAGRTEAFF. The CDR3 nucleotides read TGTGCCAGCAGCTTAAAGATAGCAGGGAGGACTGAAGCTTTCTTT. The full variable domain, rest sourced from reference TRBV7-2 and TRBJ1-1, is GAGVSQSPSNKVTEKGKDVELRCDPISGHTALYWYRQSLGQGLEFLIYFQGNSAPDKSGLPSDRFSAERTGGSVSTLTIQRTQQEDSAVYLCASSLKIAGRTEAFFGQGTRLTVV.

Comment on this clone: An end of the junction does not agree with germline; a read error may underlie this. The gene calls are TRBV7-7 and TRBJ2-3; weak D call: TRBD2 (5 bases). Germline CDR1 SSHAT, CDR2 FNYEAQ (reference sequence). The CDR3 is made up of 15 amino acids. CDR3 amino acids: CASSFSVSEADTQYF. As DNA, the CDR3 is TGTGCTAGCAGCTTTTCCGTCTCGGAGGCAGATACGCAGTATTTT.

V gene TRBV19 combines with J gene TRBJ2-3; perhaps TRBD1 as D (6 bases). The CDR3 is 16 residues long. Trimming shortened V by 10 bases and J by 2 bases, and 22 bases separated the two germline ends. Looked up from germline, CDR1 is LNHDA and CDR2 is SQIVND (reference sequence). This chain's CDR3 is CATAGNPQGDTDTQYF. CDR3 sequence (DNA): TGTGCCACCGCAGGCAACCCACAGGGAGACACAGATACGCAGTATTTT.

The chain recombines TRBV7-2 with TRBJ1-5; no reliable D call. Deletions cut 10 bases from V and 0 bases from J, with 13 bases between. Germline V gives CDR1 SGHTA, CDR2 FQGNSA. The CDR3 contains 14 residues. The CDR3 bases are TGTGCCACCTCCGAGTCGAATAGCAATCAGCCCCAGCATTTT. It yields the protein CATSESNSNQPQHF. The full variable domain, in which reference TRBV7-2 and TRBJ1-5 provide the parts outside the CDR3, is GAGVSQSPSNKVTEKGKDVELRCDPISGHTALYWYRQSLGQGLEFLIYFQGNSAPDKSGLPSDRFSAERTGGSVSTLTIQRTQQEDSAVYLCATSESNSNQPQHFGDGTRLSIL.

DNA for the CDR3: TGTGCCAGCTCACGTGGGGCAACAGAGAACTATGGCTACACCTTC. Translation gives CASSRGATENYGYTF. This rearrangement joins TRBV18 to TRBJ1-2, with D possibly matching TRBD1 (5 bases). Germline lookup yields CDR1 KGHSH and CDR2 LQKENI. V gave up 4 bases and J gave up 2 bases, with 14 bases separating them. This CDR3 is 15 amino acids long. Supplemented by reference TRBV18 and TRBJ1-2, the full variable domain reads NAGVMQNPRHLVRRRGQEARLRCSPMKGHSHVYWYRQLPEEGLKFMVYLQKENIIDESGMPKERFSAEFPKEGPSILRIQQVVRGDSAAYFCASSRGATENYGYTFGSGTRLTVV.

Comments on this clone: The sample holds other DNA sequences that translate to the same CDR3. The chain has TRBV18 and TRBJ2-7; D might be TRBD1 (6 bases). The germline CDR1 and CDR2 sequences are KGHSH and LQKENI. The CDR3 is made up of 13 amino acids. V lost 2 bases and J lost 3, with 8 bases in between. The CDR3 loop reads CASSPTDSYEQYF. DNA for the CDR3: TGTGCCAGCTCACCAACGGACAGCTACGAGCAGTACTTC.

The CDR3 region has the DNA TGTGCCAGCAGCCAGATGGGGGGCTACGAGCAGTACTTC. Residues: CASSQMGGYEQYF. The rearrangement uses TRBV3-1 (or the pseudogene TRBV3-2) and TRBJ2-7, with D possibly matching TRBD2 (6 bases). The CDR3 has 13 residues. The V gene lost 3 bases and the J gene lost 3 bases, with 9 bases spanning the gap. Germline V CDR1 and CDR2: LGHDT, YNNKEL (reference sequence).

This sequence joins TRBV20-1 and TRBJ1-5; tentatively, D is TRBD1 (6 bases). With 3 bases removed from V and 7 bases from J, the gap between germline ends came to 13 bases. The CDR3 has 13 amino acids. Germline V gives CDR1 DFQATT, CDR2 SNEGSKA (reference sequence). CDR3 region: CSASWTEGQPQHF. CDR3 sequence (DNA): TGCAGTGCTAGTTGGACAGAGGGACAGCCCCAGCATTTT.